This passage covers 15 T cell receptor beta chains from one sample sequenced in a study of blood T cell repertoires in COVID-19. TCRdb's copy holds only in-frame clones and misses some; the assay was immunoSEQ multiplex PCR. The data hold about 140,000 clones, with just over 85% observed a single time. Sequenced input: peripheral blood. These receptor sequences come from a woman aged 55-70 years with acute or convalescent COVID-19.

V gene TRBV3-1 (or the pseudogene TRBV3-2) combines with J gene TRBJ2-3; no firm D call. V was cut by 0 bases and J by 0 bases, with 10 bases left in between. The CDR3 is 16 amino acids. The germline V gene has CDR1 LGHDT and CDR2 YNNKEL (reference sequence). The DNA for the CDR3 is TGTGCCAGCAGCCAAGACCGCCAAGCCAGCACAGATACGCAGTATTTT. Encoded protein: CASSQDRQASTDTQYF.

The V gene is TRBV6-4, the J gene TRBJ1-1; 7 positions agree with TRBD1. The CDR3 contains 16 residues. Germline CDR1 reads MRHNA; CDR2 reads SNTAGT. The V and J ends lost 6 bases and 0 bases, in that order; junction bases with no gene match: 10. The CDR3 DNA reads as TGTGCCAGCAGCCGCGACAGGGACCTTATGAACACTGAAGCTTTCTTT. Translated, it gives CASSRDRDLMNTEAFF.

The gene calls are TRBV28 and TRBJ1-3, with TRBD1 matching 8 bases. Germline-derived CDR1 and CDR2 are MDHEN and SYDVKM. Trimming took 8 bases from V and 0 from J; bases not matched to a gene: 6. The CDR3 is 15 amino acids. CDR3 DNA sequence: TGTGCCAGCGGATTGACAGGGGACTCTGGAAACACCATATATTTT. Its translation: CASGLTGDSGNTIYF.

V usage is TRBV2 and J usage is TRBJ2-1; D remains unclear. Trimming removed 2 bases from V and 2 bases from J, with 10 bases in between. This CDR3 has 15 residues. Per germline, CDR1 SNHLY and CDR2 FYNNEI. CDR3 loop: CASSEPLSTYNEQFF. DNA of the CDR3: TGTGCCAGCAGTGAACCACTATCAACCTACAATGAGCAGTTCTTC.

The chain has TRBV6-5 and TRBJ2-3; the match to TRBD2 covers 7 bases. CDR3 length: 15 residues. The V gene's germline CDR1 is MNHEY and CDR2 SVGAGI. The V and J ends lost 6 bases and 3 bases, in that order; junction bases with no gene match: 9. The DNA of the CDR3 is TGTGCCAGCAGACTGGGAGCGGGGCCAACAGATACGCAGTATTTT. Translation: CASRLGAGPTDTQYF.

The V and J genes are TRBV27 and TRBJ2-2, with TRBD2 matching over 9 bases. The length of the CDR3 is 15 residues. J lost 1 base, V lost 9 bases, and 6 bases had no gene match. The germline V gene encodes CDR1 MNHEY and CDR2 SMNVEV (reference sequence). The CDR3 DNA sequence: TGTGCCAGAAATAGCGGGGGAAAGAACACCGGGGAGCTGTTTTTT. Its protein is CARNSGGKNTGELFF.

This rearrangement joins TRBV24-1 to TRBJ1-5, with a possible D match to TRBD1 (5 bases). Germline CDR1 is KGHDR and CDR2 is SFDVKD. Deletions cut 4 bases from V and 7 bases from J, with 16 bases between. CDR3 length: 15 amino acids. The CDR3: CATSDQGHPNQPQHF. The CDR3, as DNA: TGTGCCACCAGTGACCAAGGACACCCGAACCAGCCCCAGCATTTT.

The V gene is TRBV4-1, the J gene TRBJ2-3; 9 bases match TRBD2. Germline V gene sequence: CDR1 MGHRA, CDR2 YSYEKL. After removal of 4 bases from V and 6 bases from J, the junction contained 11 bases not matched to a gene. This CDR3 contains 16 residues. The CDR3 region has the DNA TGCGCCAGCAGCCCAAACTCTGGACTAGCGTCCGATACGCAGTATTTT. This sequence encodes CASSPNSGLASDTQYF.

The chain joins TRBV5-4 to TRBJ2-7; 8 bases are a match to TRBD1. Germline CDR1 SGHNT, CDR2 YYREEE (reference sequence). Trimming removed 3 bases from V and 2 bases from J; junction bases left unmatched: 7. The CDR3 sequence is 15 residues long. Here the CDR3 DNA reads TGTGCCAGCAGCTCCGGACAGGGCCTGACCTACGAGCAGTACTTC. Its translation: CASSSGQGLTYEQYF. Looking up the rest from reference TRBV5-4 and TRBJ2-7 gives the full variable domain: ETGVTQSPTHLIKTRGQQVTLRCSSQSGHNTVSWYQQALGQGPQFIFQYYREEENGRGNFPPRFSGLQFPNYSSELNVNALELDDSALYLCASSSGQGLTYEQYFGPGTRLTVT.

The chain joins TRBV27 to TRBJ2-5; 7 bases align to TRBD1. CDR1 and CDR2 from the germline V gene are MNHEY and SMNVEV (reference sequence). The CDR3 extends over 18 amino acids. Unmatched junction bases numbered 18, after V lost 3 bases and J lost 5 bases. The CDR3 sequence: CASSFGAGNRQGRETQYF. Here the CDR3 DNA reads TGTGCCAGCAGTTTTGGTGCCGGGAATCGACAGGGACGTGAGACCCAGTACTTC.

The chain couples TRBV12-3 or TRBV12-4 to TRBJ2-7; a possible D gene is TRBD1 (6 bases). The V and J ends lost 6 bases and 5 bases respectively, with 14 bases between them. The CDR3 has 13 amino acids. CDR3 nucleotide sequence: TGTGCCAGCAGCCGCAGGGGTATCGACGAGCAGTACTTC. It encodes CASSRRGIDEQYF.

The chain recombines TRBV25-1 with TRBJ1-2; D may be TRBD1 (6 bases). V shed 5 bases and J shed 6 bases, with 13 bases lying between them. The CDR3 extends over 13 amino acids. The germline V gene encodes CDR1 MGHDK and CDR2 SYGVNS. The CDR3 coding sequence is TGTGCCAGCAGTCGGGGGGCGGGCGATGGCTACACCTTC. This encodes CASSRGAGDGYTF.

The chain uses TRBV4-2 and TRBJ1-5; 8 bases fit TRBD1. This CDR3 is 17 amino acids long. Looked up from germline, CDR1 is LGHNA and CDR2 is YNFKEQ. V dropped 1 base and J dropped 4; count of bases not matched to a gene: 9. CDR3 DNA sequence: TGTGCCAGCAGCCAAGCCCTCGGACAGGGCCAAAATCAGCCCCAGCATTTT. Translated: CASSQALGQGQNQPQHF.

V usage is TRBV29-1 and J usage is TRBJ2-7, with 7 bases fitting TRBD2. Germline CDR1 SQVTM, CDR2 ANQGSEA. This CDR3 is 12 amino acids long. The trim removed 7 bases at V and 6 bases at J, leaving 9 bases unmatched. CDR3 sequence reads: CSAGGSAAEQYF. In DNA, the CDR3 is TGCAGCGCGGGGGGTAGCGCGGCCGAGCAGTACTTC.

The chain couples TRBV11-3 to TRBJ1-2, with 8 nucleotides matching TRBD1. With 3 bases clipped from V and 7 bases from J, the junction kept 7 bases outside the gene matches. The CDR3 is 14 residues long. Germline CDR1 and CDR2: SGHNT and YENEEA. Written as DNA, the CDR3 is TGTGCCAGCAGCTTCTCAGGGGGCGATTCTGGCTACACCTTC. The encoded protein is CASSFSGGDSGYTF.